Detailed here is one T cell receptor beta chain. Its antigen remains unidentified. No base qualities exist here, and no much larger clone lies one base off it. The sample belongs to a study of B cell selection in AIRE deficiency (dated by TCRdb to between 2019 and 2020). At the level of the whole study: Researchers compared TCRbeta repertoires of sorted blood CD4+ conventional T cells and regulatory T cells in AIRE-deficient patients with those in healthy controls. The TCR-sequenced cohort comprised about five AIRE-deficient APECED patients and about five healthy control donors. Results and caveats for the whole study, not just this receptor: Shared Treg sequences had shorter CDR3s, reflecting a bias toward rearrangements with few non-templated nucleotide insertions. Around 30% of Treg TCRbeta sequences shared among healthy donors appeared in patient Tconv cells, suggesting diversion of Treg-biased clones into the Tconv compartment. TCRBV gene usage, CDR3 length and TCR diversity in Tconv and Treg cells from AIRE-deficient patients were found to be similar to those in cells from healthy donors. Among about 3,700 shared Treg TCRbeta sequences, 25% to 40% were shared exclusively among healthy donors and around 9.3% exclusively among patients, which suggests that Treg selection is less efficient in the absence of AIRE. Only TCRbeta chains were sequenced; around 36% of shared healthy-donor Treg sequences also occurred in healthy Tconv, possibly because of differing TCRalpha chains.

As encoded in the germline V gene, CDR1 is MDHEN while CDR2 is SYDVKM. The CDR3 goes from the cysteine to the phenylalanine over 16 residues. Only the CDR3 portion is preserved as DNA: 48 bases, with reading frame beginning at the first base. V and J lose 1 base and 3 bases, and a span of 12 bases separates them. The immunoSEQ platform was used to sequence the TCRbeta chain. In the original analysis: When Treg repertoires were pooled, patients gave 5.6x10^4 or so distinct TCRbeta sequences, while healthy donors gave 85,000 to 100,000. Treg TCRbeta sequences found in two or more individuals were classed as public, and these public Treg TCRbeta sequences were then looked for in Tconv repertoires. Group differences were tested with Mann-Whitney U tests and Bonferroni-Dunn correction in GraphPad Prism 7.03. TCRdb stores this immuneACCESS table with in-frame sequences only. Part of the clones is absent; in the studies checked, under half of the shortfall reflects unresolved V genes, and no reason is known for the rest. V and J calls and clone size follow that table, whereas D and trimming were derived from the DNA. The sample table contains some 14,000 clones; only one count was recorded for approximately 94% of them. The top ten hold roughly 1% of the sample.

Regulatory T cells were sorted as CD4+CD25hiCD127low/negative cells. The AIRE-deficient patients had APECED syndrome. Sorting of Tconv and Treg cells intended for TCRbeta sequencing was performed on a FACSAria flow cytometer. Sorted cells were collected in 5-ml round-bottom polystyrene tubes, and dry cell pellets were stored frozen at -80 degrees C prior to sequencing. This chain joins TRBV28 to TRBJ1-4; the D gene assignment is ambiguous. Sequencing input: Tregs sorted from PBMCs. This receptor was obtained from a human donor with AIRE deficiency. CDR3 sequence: CASSLYRRRANEKLFF. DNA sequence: TGTGCCAGCAGTTTATATCGCCGGCGGGCTAATGAAAAACTGTTTTTT.